The clone carrying this T cell receptor (beta chain) was seen a handful of times. Its matching antigen is unknown. This specimen belongs to a study of T cells in Graves' hyperthyroidism and ophthalmopathy. Study summary: Peripheral blood was drawn at first diagnosis, prior to all treatment.

Germline V gene data show CDR1 as DFQATT and CDR2 as SNEGSKA (reference sequence). This CDR3 is 17 amino acids long. Unmatched junction bases numbered 16, after V lost 2 bases and J lost 8 bases. Study-level results: The model identified upcoming ophthalmopathy a median approximately six months ahead of onset.

What was amplified from RNA transcripts were TCR beta CDR3 regions. Initially, a first-round RT-PCR of the TCR CDR3 employed the HTBI primer set. From the multiplex PCR reads, TCRdb called clonotypes with MiXCR, one entry per CDR3 protein. The repertoire has roughly 380,000 distinct CDR3 sequences, about 13% of them found once; the top ten carry less than 25%. Sequencing was performed on blood. The V and J genes are TRBV20-1 and TRBJ2-7; 12 bases are shared with TRBD2. The source is a man under 40 with Graves' hyperthyroidism that later progressed to Graves' ophthalmopathy. The chain's CDR3 is CSARPWTSGVTPLKQYF. The CDR3 DNA reads as TGCAGTGCTAGACCGTGGACTAGCGGGGTCACCCCCCTCAAGCAGTACTTC.